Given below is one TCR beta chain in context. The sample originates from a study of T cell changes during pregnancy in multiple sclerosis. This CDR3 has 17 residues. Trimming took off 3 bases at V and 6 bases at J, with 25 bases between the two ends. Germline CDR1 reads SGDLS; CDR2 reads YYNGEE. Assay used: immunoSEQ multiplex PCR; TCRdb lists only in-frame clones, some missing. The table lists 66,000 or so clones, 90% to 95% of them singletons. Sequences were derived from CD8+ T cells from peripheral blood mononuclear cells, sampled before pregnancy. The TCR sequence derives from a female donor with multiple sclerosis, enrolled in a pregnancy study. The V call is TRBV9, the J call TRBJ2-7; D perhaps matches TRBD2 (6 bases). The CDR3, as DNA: TGTGCCAGCAGCGGAGGATGCATAGGACTATACTACGCCGAGCAGTACTTC. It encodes CASSGGCIGLYYAEQYF.